This TCR beta chain was identified in a study of shared T cell receptors in the human thymus. This clone came up once. V shed 5 bases and J 2 bases; nucleotides not matched to a gene: 2. Germline lookup yields CDR1 LGHNA and CDR2 YSLEER. This CDR3 is built from 15 residues. TCRdb's table, derived via immunoSEQ multiplex PCR, lists solely in-frame clones and lacks some. The top ten clones hold approximately 0.018% of a sample with approximately 400,000 clones, just under 95% of them seen once. The rearrangement uses TRBV4-3 and TRBJ2-1, with 11 nucleotides matching TRBD2. The specimen sequenced was thymocytes. The receptor's source is a human donor. As DNA, the CDR3 is TGCGCCAGCAGCACACTAGCGGGAGCCTACAATGAGCAGTTCTTC. Translated, it gives CASSTLAGAYNEQFF.